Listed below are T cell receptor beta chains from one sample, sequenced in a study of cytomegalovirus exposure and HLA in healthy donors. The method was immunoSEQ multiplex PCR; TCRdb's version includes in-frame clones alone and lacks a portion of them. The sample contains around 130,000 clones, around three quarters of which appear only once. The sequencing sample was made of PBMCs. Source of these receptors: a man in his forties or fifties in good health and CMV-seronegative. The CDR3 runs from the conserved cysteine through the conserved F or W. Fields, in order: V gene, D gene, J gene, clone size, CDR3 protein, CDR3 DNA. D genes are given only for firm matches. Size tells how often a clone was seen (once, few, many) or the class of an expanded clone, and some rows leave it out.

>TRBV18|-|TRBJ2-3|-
CASSPRPGDGTDTQYF
TGTGCCAGCTCACCTCGCCCGGGGGATGGCACAGATACGCAGTATTTT
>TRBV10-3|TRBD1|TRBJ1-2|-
CAIRTGGDYGYTF
TGTGCCATCAGGACAGGGGGAGACTATGGCTACACCTTC
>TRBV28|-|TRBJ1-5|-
CASSTRPQHF
TGTGCCAGCAGTACTAGGCCCCAGCATTTT
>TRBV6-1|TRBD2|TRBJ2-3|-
CASSEGAGVDTQYF
TGTGCCAGCAGTGAAGGGGCGGGAGTGGATACGCAGTATTTT
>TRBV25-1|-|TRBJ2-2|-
CASTSQGSGELFF
TGTGCCAGCACCTCTCAGGGCTCCGGGGAGCTGTTTTTT
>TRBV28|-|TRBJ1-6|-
CASSPIHSSYNSPLHF
TGTGCCAGCAGCCCAATTCATAGCTCCTATAATTCACCCCTCCACTTT
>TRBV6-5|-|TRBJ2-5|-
CASSLLGGTQYF
TGTGCCAGCTCCTTACTCGGGGGGACCCAGTACTTC
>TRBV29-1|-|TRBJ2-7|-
CSVEDPGYEQYF
TGCAGCGTTGAAGATCCCGGTTACGAGCAGTACTTC
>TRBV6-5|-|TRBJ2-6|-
CASSYGFSGANGLTF
TGTGCCAGCAGTTACGGGTTCAGTGGGGCCAACGGCCTGACTTTC
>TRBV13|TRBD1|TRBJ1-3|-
CASSPDRGLGNTIYF
TGTGCCAGCAGCCCAGACAGGGGGCTCGGAAACACCATATATTTT
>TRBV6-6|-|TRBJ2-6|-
CASSFTAGANVLTF
TGTGCCAGCAGTTTCACAGCTGGGGCCAACGTCCTGACTTTC
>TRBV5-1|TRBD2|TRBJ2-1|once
CASSLELAGAHNEQFF
TGCGCCAGCAGCTTGGAACTAGCGGGAGCACACAATGAGCAGTTCTTC
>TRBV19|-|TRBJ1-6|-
CASSRASSYNSPLHF
TGTGCCAGTAGTCGAGCGAGCTCCTATAATTCACCCCTCCACTTT
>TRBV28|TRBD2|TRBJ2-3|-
CAIRAGVITDTQYF
TGTGCCATCCGGGCGGGGGTGATCACAGATACGCAGTATTTT
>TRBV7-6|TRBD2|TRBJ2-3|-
CASSLGTSGGTDAQYF
TGTGCCAGCAGCTTAGGGACTAGCGGGGGGACAGATGCGCAGTATTTT
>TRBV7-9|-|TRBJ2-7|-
CASSPRTSYEQYF
TGTGCCAGCAGCCCCCGGACATCCTACGAGCAGTACTTC
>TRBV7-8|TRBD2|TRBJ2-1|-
CASSSLTGLAYNEQFF
TGTGCCAGCAGCTCTCTAACGGGACTAGCGTACAATGAGCAGTTCTTC
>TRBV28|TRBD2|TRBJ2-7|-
CASSRLQTGTKDEQYF
TGTGCCAGCAGTCGCCTCCAGACCGGGACTAAGGACGAGCAGTACTTC
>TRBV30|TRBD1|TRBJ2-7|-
CAWGSPGQGLDEQYF
TGTGCCTGGGGCTCCCCGGGACAGGGGTTAGACGAGCAGTACTTC
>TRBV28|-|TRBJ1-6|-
CASRESGLYSPLHF
TGTGCCAGCAGGGAATCGGGACTCTATTCACCCCTCCACTTT
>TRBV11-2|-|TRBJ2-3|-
CASSLSGATDTQYF
TGTGCCAGCAGCTTATCGGGAGCCACAGATACGCAGTATTTT
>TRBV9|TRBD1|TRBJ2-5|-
CASSPMTGGLETQYF
TGTGCCAGCAGCCCTATGACAGGGGGTCTGGAGACCCAGTACTTC
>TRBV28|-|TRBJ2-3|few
CASSLELYTQYF
TGTGCCAGCAGTTTAGAACTATATACGCAGTATTTT
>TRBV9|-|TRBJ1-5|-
CASSKRNRDNNQPQHF
TGTGCCAGCAGCAAGAGAAACCGGGATAACAATCAGCCCCAGCATTTT
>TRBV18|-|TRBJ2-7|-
CASFREPTYEQYF
TGTGCCAGTTTCCGGGAGCCGACCTACGAGCAGTACTTC
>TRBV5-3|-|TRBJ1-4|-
CARTVTGPTNEKLFF
TGTGCCAGAACAGTTACAGGACCTACTAATGAAAAACTGTTTTTT
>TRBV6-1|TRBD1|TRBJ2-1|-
CAVRQGNEQFF
TGTGCCGTCAGACAGGGCAATGAGCAGTTCTTC
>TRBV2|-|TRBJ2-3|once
CASGDRSSTDTQYF
TGTGCCAGCGGCGACAGGTCTAGCACAGATACGCAGTATTTT
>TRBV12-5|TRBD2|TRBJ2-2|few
CASGLDIGGGNTGELFF
TGTGCTAGTGGTTTGGATATTGGGGGGGGAAACACCGGGGAGCTGTTTTTT
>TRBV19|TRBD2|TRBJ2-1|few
CAARLAGGSNEQFF
TGTGCCGCTAGACTAGCGGGAGGGTCAAATGAGCAGTTCTTC
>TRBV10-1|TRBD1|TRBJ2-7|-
CASSEDRVDEQYF
TGCGCCAGCAGTGAGGACAGGGTCGACGAGCAGTACTTC
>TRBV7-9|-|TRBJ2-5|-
CASSLFVGGPQETQYF
TGTGCCAGCAGCTTATTCGTCGGGGGGCCCCAAGAGACCCAGTACTTC
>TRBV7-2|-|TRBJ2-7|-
CASSLVAGPSGEQYF
TGTGCCAGCAGCTTAGTGGCCGGTCCTTCGGGCGAGCAGTACTTC
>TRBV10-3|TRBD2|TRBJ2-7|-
CAISDFTSGSSYEQYF
TGTGCCATCAGTGACTTCACTAGCGGGAGCTCCTACGAGCAGTACTTC